This T cell receptor (beta chain) was identified during a study of blood T cell repertoires in COVID-19 (dated by TCRdb to the early 2020s). Background on the whole study: Collaborator samples came from the United States, Italy and Spain and covered acute and convalescent phases of COVID-19. The prospective study material was composed of cDNA or gDNA derived from T cells, B-cell-depleted T cells, or PBMCs. Subjects who had been exposed to COVID-19, were actively infected with it, or had recovered from it provided the deeply sampled blood TCRbeta repertoires that made up the dataset. A freely available public database, intended as a resource for researchers studying the immune response to SARS-CoV-2, is where the repertoires were released. Samples came from the ongoing ImmuneRACE study (first 160 participants) plus 1,254 subjects from 6 global collaborators. The sample metadata nearly always contained a de-identified subject ID, COVID-19 status, age in years and sex. Where HLA class I and class II types were available, the types were taken from metadata supplied by the sample provider, not from assay-based typing.

One collaborating source in Seattle enrolled patients while the patients were actively infected and followed the patients over time throughout the course of disease. Collaborating institutions collected whole blood in K2EDTA tubes following their own protocols. Collaborator samples were shipped for TCRbeta analysis as frozen whole blood, isolated PBMCs, or DNA extracted from either sample type. Results the study describes overall, beyond this receptor: The amount of clinical and demographic metadata varied by source and participant and was provided uncurated.

The immunoSEQ Assay, a bias-controlled multiplex PCR, was used to amplify TCRbeta CDR3 regions from genomic DNA. On the authors' methods: The number of nucleated cells in each sample was estimated from the amplification of reference gene primers within the assay. To quantify the absolute abundance of each unique TCRbeta CDR3 rearrangement, sequence reads were collapsed and filtered. For each sample, productive Simpson clonality was calculated as the square root of Simpson's diversity index across productive rearrangements. Imported from immuneACCESS, the table was reduced by TCRdb to in-frame sequences with V and J called. These copies leave out some clones; in studies compared against another copy, an unresolved V gene accounts for under half, and the cause of the remainder is not known. That table furnishes V, J and clone size, whereas the DNA furnished D and trimming. This sample comprises around 320,000 clones, just under 90% of them detected only once. The top ten clonotypes cover more than 9.5% of the sample.

The table lists this clone with a count of one. Its antigen remains undetermined. There are no base qualities to consult, and no much larger clone falls within one base. V and J lose 2 bases and 5 bases, and a span of 15 bases separates them. The CDR3 sequence holds 15 residues, the cysteine and phenylalanine included. Only CDR3 DNA is held: 45 bases, read in frame from base 1. CDR1 and CDR2 are read off the germline V gene (reference sequence) as SEHNR and FQNEAQ. The chain joins TRBV7-9 to TRBJ1-1; TRBD1 might be the D gene, on 6 matching bases. The receptor comes from a woman aged 25 to 39 with COVID-19, enrolled during active disease. The sequenced sample consisted of peripheral blood. Here the CDR3 is given as CASSLSRGLWTEAFF. The DNA sequence is given as TGTGCCAGCAGCTTATCGCGGGGGCTCTGGACTGAAGCTTTCTTT.